This TCR beta chain was retrieved from a study of cytomegalovirus exposure and HLA in healthy donors. The CDR3 contains 13 residues. V gave up 1 base and J gave up 9 bases, with 12 bases separating them. Germline V gene data show CDR1 as LNHDA and CDR2 as SQIVND (reference sequence). The PCR employed 60 Vbeta primers together with 13 Jbeta primers. TCRdb keeps only in-frame clones here, not all; method: immunoSEQ multiplex PCR. The sample has 200,000 to 250,000 clones; around 83% are singletons. This receptor was obtained from a girl aged 2-10 years in good health and CMV-seronegative. This rearrangement joins TRBV19 to TRBJ1-1; possible D gene TRBD1, 5 bases. What was sequenced was PBMCs. The CDR3 here is CASSIAGGNKAFF. The CDR3 DNA follows: TGTGCCAGTAGTATAGCGGGGGGAAATAAAGCTTTCTTT.